This TCR beta chain was captured in a study of human T cells and chemical hapten exposure. As to time point: patch test 2, 6 weeks after DPC sensitization. Treatment in this sample: therapeutic diphenylcyclopropenone sensitization with weekly scalp DPC. TCRdb independently ran MiXCR on the RACE reads; one entry per CDR3 protein. Here the sample spans fewer than 100,000 distinct CDR3 sequences, around a tenth being singletons. This CDR3 contains 12 residues. V was shortened by 6 bases and J by 3 bases, with 8 bases between the two germline ends. CDR1 and CDR2 from the germline V gene are SQVTM and ANQGSEA.

The receptor was isolated from a man between 18 and 35 years old with alopecia areata. Some clones in this sample may be carry-over from other donors' samples. Sequencing used whole blood, obtained in connection with sensitization to the hapten diphenylcyclopropenone (DPC). The chain couples TRBV29-1 to TRBJ2-2; D ambiguous. In DNA form, the CDR3 reads TGCAGCGTCGAGAAAGACACCGGGGAGCTGTTTTTT. It specifies CSVEKDTGELFF.